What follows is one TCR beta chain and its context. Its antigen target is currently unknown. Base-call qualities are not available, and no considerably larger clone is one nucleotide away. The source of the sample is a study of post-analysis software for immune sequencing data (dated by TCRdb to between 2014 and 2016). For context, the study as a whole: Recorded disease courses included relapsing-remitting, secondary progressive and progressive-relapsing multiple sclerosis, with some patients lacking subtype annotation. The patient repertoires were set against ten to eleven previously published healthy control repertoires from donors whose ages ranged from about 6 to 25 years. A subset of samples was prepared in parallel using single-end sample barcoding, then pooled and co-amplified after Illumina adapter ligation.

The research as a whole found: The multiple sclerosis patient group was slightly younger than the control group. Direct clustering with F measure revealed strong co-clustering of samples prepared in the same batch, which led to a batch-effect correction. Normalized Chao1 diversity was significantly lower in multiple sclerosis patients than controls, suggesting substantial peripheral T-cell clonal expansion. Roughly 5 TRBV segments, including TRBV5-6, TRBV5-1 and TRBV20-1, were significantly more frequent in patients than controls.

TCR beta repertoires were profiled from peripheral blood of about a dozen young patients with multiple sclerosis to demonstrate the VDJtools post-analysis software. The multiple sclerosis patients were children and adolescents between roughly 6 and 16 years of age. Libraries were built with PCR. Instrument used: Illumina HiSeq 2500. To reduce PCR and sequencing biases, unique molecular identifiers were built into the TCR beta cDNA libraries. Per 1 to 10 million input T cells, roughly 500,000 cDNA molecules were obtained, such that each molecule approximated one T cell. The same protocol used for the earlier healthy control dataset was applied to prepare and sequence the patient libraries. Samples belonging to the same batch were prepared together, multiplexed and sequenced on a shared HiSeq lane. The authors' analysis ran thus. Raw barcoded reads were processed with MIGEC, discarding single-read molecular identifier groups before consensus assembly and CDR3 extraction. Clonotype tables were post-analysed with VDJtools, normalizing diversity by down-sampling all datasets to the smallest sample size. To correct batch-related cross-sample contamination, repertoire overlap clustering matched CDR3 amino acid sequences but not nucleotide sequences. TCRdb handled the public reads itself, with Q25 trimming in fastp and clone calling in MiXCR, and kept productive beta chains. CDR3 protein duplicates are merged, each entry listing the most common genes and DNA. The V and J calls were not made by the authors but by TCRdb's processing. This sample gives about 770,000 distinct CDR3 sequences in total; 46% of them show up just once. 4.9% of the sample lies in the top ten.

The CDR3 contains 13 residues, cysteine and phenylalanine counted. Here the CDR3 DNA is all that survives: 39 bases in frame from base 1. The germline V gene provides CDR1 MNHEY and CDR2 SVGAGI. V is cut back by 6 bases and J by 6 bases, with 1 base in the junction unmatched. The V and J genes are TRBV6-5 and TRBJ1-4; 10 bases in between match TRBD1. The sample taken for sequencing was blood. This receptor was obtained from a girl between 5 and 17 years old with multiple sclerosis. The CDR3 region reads CASRGTGDEKLFF. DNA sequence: TGTGCCAGCAGAGGGACAGGGGATGAAAAACTGTTTTTT.